The entry below gives a single T cell receptor beta chain sequence along with its context. The antigen remains undetermined. Between the trimmed V and J ends, which lost 4 bases and 2 bases, there was a span of 14 bases. CDR1 and CDR2 from the germline V gene are LNHDA and SQIVND (reference sequence). The CDR3 contains 15 residues. This sample is part of a study of cytomegalovirus exposure and HLA in healthy donors. Findings of the study overall: Within a later analysis, the majority of CMV-associated TCR beta chains appeared HLA-restricted.

PCR primers comprised 60 Vbeta and 13 Jbeta primers. Sequencing was performed with immunoSEQ multiplex PCR; in TCRdb, only in-frame clones are kept and a portion is missing. This table has around 200,000 clones, 70% to 80% appearing once. V usage is TRBV19 and J usage is TRBJ2-5; the D gene is possibly TRBD1 (5 bases). Source material: PBMCs. The receptor's source is a woman aged 55-75 years in good health and CMV-seropositive. CDR3 bases: TGTGCCAGTAGTACGACAGCGACGTTACAAGAGACCCAGTACTTC. This translates into CASSTTATLQETQYF. Looking up the rest from reference TRBV19 and TRBJ2-5 gives the full variable domain: DGGITQSPKYLFRKEGQNVTLSCEQNLNHDAMYWYRQDPGQGLRLIYYSQIVNDFQKGDIAEGYSVSREKKESFPLTVTSAQKNPTAFYLCASSTTATLQETQYFGPGTRLLVL.